The source of this T cell receptor beta chain is a study of cytomegalovirus exposure and HLA in healthy donors. Study conclusions and caveats: As a later analysis showed, a missense DCLRE1C variant was linked to trimming of TCR beta V- and J-genes.

Use of 60 Vbeta and 13 Jbeta primers characterized the PCR. Assay: immunoSEQ multiplex PCR; the TCRdb copy retains only in-frame clones and omits some. The data hold some 130,000 clones, with around 80% observed a single time. A remark on this clone: Antigen specificity is unknown.

Trimming at V came to 3 bases and at J to 3 bases, leaving 6 bases not matched to a gene. CDR3 size: 14 residues. Per germline, CDR1 SQVTM and CDR2 ANQGSEA. The gene calls are TRBV29-1 and TRBJ2-5, with 8 bases fitting TRBD2. This clonotype originated in a man aged 25-45 years in good health. Sequencing was carried out using PBMCs. The CDR3 sequence is CSVEASGQKETQYF. CDR3 in DNA: TGCAGCGTTGAGGCTAGCGGGCAGAAAGAGACCCAGTACTTC.